This T cell receptor beta chain is drawn from a study of cytomegalovirus exposure and HLA in healthy donors. Broader study findings: 87-base-pair reads could not separate some V segments, including TRBV6-2 and TRBV6-3. When a later analysis was performed, an Asian-associated ancestry cluster reportedly had fewer N-insertions than the approximately 700-donor mean. HLA allele associations emerged for about 16,000 TCR beta sequences in a later analysis, at 0.05 false discovery rate.

Amplification used 60 Vbeta primers and 13 Jbeta primers. The table came from immunoSEQ multiplex PCR; TCRdb's copy has only in-frame clones and leaves some out. Recorded for this sample: about 50,000 clones. Notes on this clone: Its matching antigen is unknown.

V lost 3 bases to trimming and J lost 6 bases; unmatched junction nucleotides: 5. The CDR3 is 13 residues long. Germline loops: CDR1 MDHEN, CDR2 SYDVKM. The sample taken for sequencing was PBMCs. This chain uses TRBV28 with TRBJ2-7; 7 bases line up with TRBD1. This receptor was obtained from a man in his late teens or twenties in good health and CMV-seropositive. The CDR3 here is CASSLTGNSEQYF. CDR3 sequence (DNA): TGTGCCAGCAGTTTGACAGGGAATTCCGAGCAGTACTTC.